One and the same sample provided the 7 T cell receptor beta chains below, sequenced in a study of shared clonotypes between healthy human individuals. Measured with immunoSEQ multiplex PCR; TCRdb has only the in-frame clones, and not every one. This table has 950,000 to 1,200,000 clones, 70% to 85% appearing once. Specimen: memory CD4+ T cells from PBMCs. As for subset: CD45RA-negative fraction. These receptors were collected from a man aged 18 to 29 in good health. Some clones in this sample may be carry-over from other donors' samples.

This clone has a handful of counts. This chain joins TRBV12-5 and TRBJ1-2, with D perhaps TRBD1 (6 bases). Germline lookup yields CDR1 LGHNT and CDR2 FRNRAP. The CDR3 is 11 amino acids. V was cut by 3 bases and J by 8 bases, with 7 bases left in between. As DNA, the CDR3 is TGTGCTAGTGGTTTCGACAGGGGCTACACCTTC. This sequence encodes CASGFDRGYTF.

The rearrangement links TRBV28 to TRBJ2-3; perhaps TRBD2 as D (5 bases). The germline gives CDR1 MDHEN, CDR2 SYDVKM. Trimming pared 4 bases from V and 3 bases from J, leaving 11 bases between. This CDR3 has 14 residues. The CDR3 DNA sequence: TGTGCCAGCAGTTGGCGGGCACCAACAGATACGCAGTATTTT. It specifies CASSWRAPTDTQYF.

V usage is TRBV28 and J usage is TRBJ2-2; 7 bases match TRBD1. Losses at the gene ends were 2 bases for V and 5 bases for J; bases not matched to a gene: 8. Per germline, CDR1 MDHEN and CDR2 SYDVKM. This CDR3 comprises 16 residues. The CDR3 is CASSLRDRGATGELFF. DNA of the CDR3: TGTGCCAGCAGTTTACGGGACAGAGGGGCGACCGGGGAGCTGTTTTTT.

V gene TRBV2 combines with J gene TRBJ2-7; tentative D call: TRBD2 (6 bases). The CDR3 runs to 13 residues. Germline V gene data show CDR1 as SNHLY and CDR2 as FYNNEI. Trimming took 4 bases from V and 3 from J, leaving 10 bases between them. CDR3 in amino acids: CASSGRRGYEQYF. CDR3 DNA sequence: TGTGCCAGCAGTGGGAGGAGGGGCTACGAGCAGTACTTC.

The V and J genes are TRBV28 and TRBJ1-5; no reliable D call. Germline lookup yields CDR1 MDHEN and CDR2 SYDVKM. The CDR3 length is 12 residues. Trimming removed 5 bases from V and 4 bases from J, with 6 bases in between. CDR3 amino acids: CASSVQNQPQHF. The CDR3 bases are TGTGCCAGCAGTGTACAGAATCAGCCCCAGCATTTT.

The V call is TRBV5-1, the J call TRBJ1-1; 10 bases are shared with TRBD1. Germline CDR1 reads SGHRS; CDR2 reads YFSETQ. V dropped 4 bases and J dropped 5; count of bases not matched to a gene: 5. This CDR3 has 14 residues. The CDR3 here is CASSRDRGGTEAFF. CDR3 bases: TGCGCCAGCAGCCGGGACAGGGGTGGGACTGAAGCTTTCTTT.

The rearrangement uses TRBV5-1 and TRBJ1-1, with unresolved D. This CDR3 spans 12 amino acids. In germline, CDR1 is SGHRS, CDR2 YFSETQ. Trimming took off 0 bases at V and 10 bases at J, with 10 bases between the two ends. CDR3 bases: TGCGCCAGCAGCTTGGGTGACTTCGGAGCTTTCTTT. Its protein product is CASSLGDFGAFF.